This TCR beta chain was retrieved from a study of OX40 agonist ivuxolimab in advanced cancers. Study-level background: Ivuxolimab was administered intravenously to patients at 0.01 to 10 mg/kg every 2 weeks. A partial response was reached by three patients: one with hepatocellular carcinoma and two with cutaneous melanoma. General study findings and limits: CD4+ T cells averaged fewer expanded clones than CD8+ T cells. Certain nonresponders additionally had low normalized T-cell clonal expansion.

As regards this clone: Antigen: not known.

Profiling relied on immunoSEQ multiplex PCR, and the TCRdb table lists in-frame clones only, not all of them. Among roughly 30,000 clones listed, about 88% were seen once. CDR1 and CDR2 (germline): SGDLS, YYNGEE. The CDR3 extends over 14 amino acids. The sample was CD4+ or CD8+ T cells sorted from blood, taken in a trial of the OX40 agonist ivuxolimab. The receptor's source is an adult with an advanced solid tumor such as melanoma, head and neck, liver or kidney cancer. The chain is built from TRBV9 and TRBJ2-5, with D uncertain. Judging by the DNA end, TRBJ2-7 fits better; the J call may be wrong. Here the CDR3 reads CASSVGEQAHEQYF. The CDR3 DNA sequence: TGTGCCAGCAGCGTAGGAGAGCAGGCTCACGAGCAGTACTTC.